Shown below are 10 T cell receptor beta chains from a single sample sequenced in a study of blood T cell repertoires in COVID-19. Libraries were prepared by immunoSEQ multiplex PCR; TCRdb keeps only in-frame clonotypes and omits some of them. The sample holds 150,000 to 200,000 clones, about four fifths seen once. Sequenced sample: peripheral blood. These receptors all come from an older woman with COVID-19, enrolled during active disease.

The chain recombines TRBV28 with TRBJ2-2; 9 nucleotides agree with TRBD2. The CDR3 length is 18 residues. V shed 4 bases, J shed 6 bases, and the junction held 15 bases outside the gene matches. CDR1 and CDR2 (germline): MDHEN, SYDVKM. CDR3 coding DNA: TGTGCCAGCAGTTACCCAAGGCTAGCGGGATCGGGGCCCGGGGAGCTGTTTTTT. Protein sequence: CASSYPRLAGSGPGELFF. The full variable domain, rest sourced from reference TRBV28 and TRBJ2-2, is DVKVTQSSRYLVKRTGEKVFLECVQDMDHENMFWYRQDPGLGLRLIYFSYDVKMKEKGDIPEGYSVSREKKERFSLILESASTNQTSMYLCASSYPRLAGSGPGELFFGEGSRLTVL.

The chain couples TRBV30 to TRBJ1-6, with 9 bases identical to TRBD1. The CDR3 has 15 residues. V was clipped by 2 bases and J by 8 bases; unmatched bases: 7. Per germline, CDR1 GTSNPN and CDR2 SVGIG (reference sequence). The CDR3 loop is CAWSLLQGADSPLHF. The CDR3 bases are TGTGCCTGGAGTTTGTTACAGGGGGCAGATTCACCCCTCCACTTT.

J is TRBJ2-5 and V is TRBV9; tentatively, D is TRBD1 (5 bases). The germline V and J ends were trimmed by 0 bases and 1 base, with 16 bases remaining between them. CDR1 and CDR2 (germline): SGDLS, YYNGEE. CDR3 size: 17 residues. CDR3 region: CASSVVGTQGGQETQYF. As DNA, the CDR3 is TGTGCCAGCAGCGTAGTGGGTACGCAGGGTGGCCAAGAGACCCAGTACTTC.

This chain links TRBV28 with TRBJ2-7; D might be TRBD1 (6 bases). Germline CDR1 MDHEN, CDR2 SYDVKM. The CDR3 covers 13 residues. V was clipped by 3 bases and J by 6 bases, with 12 bases between them. This CDR3 reads CASSLTGWLEQYF. The CDR3 coding sequence is TGTGCCAGCAGTTTGACAGGTTGGCTCGAGCAGTACTTC.

The chain combines TRBV7-3 with TRBJ1-5, with D uncertain. CDR1 and CDR2 (germline): SGHTA, FQGTGA. This CDR3 contains 13 residues. V lost 2 bases and J lost 5, with 7 bases in between. The CDR3 DNA reads TGTGCCAGCAGCTTACACCAGGATCAGCCCCAGCATTTT. Translated: CASSLHQDQPQHF.

The V gene is TRBV10-3, the J gene TRBJ2-2; 14 nucleotides line up with TRBD2. Germline V gives CDR1 ENHRY, CDR2 SYGVKD. V lost 8 bases, J lost 3 bases, and 2 bases stayed unmatched. The length of the CDR3 is 15 residues. The CDR3, as DNA: TGTGCCATCGGGACTAGCGGGAGCTACACCGGGGAGCTGTTTTTT. Protein sequence: CAIGTSGSYTGELFF.

V and J are TRBV30 and TRBJ1-2, with TRBD1 matching 8 bases. The length of the CDR3 is 16 residues. V lost 2 bases and J lost 4; bases outside the gene matches: 12. The V gene's germline CDR1 is GTSNPN and CDR2 SVGIG (reference sequence). Here the CDR3 reads CAWSPPSGTGSYGYTF. The CDR3 DNA sequence: TGTGCCTGGAGTCCCCCCTCCGGGACAGGTTCCTATGGCTACACCTTC. Full variable domain (outside the CDR3, taken from reference TRBV30 and TRBJ1-2): SQTIHQWPATLVQPVGSPLSLECTVEGTSNPNLYWYRQAAGRGLQLLFYSVGIGQISSEVPQNLSASRPQDRQFILSSKKLLLSDSGFYLCAWSPPSGTGSYGYTFGSGTRLTVV.

The rearrangement joins TRBV29-1 to TRBJ1-4, with 9 bases fitting TRBD1. Germline assignment: CDR1 SQVTM and CDR2 ANQGSEA. V was pared by 6 bases and J by 8 bases, with 7 bases of the junction left unmatched. The CDR3 totals 13 residues. The CDR3 spells CSVGQGQDEKLFF. DNA of the CDR3: TGCAGCGTGGGACAGGGACAGGACGAAAAACTGTTTTTT.

This sequence joins TRBV5-4 and TRBJ1-1; D possibly corresponds to TRBD1 (5 bases). Germline V gene lookup returns CDR1 SGHNT and CDR2 YYREEE (reference sequence). Trimming took off 6 bases at V and 5 bases at J, with 17 bases between the two ends. The CDR3 sequence is 14 residues long. CDR3 region: CASTPGGSPTEAFF. As DNA, the CDR3 is TGTGCCAGCACCCCCGGGGGGTCTCCGACTGAAGCTTTCTTT.

This clone has at least ten counts. The V gene is TRBV5-4, the J gene TRBJ1-5; the match to TRBD1 covers 9 bases. Germline V CDR1 and CDR2: SGHNT, YYREEE (reference sequence). The V and J ends lost 4 bases and 2 bases, in that order; junction bases with no gene match: 10. CDR3 length: 17 amino acids. The CDR3 coding sequence is TGTGCCAGCAGCCATTCCGGGACAGGGCTTCGCAATCAGCCCCAGCATTTT. This codes for CASSHSGTGLRNQPQHF. The full variable domain, completed using reference TRBV5-4 and TRBJ1-5, is ETGVTQSPTHLIKTRGQQVTLRCSSQSGHNTVSWYQQALGQGPQFIFQYYREEENGRGNFPPRFSGLQFPNYSSELNVNALELDDSALYLCASSHSGTGLRNQPQHFGDGTRLSIL.